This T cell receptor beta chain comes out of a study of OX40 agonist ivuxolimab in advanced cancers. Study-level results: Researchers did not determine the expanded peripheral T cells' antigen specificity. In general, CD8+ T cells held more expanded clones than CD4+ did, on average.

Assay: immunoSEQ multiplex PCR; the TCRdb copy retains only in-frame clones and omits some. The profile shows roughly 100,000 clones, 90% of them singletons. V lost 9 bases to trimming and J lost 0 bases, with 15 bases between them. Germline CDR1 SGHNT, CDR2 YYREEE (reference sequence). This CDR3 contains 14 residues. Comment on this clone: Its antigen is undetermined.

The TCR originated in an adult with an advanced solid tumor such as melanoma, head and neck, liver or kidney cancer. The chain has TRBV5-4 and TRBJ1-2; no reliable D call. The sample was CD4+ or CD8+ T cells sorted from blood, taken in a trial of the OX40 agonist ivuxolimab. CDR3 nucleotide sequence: TGTGCCATCACCTGGCGGTCCTCTAACTATGGCTACACCTTC. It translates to CAITWRSSNYGYTF.